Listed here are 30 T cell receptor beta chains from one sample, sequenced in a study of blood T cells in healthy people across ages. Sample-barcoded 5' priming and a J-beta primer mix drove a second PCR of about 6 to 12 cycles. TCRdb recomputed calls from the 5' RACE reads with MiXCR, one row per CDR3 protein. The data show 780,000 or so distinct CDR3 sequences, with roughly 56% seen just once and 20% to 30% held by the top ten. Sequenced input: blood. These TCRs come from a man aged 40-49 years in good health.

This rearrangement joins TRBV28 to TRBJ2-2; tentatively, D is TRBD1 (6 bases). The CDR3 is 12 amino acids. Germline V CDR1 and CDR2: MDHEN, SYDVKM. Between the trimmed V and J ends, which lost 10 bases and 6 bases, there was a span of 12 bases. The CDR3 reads CATTGLSGELFF. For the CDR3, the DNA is TGTGCCACTACAGGGCTCTCCGGGGAGCTGTTTTTT.

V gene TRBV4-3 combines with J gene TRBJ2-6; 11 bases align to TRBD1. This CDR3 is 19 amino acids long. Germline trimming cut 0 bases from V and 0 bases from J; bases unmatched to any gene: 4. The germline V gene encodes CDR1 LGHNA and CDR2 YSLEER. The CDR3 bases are TGCGCCAGCAGCCAAGATCTTGGGACAGGGGGCTCTGGGGCCAACGTCCTGACTTTC. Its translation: CASSQDLGTGGSGANVLTF.

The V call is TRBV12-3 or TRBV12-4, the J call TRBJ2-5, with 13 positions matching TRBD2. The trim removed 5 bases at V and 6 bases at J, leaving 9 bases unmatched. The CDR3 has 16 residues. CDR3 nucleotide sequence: TGTGCCAGCAGTCCACCGGGACTAGCGGGGAGGAAGACCCAGTACTTC. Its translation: CASSPPGLAGRKTQYF.

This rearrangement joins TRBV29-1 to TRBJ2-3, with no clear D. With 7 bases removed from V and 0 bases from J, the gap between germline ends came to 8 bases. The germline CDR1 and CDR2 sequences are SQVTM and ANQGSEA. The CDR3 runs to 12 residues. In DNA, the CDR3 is TGCAGCGGGCTGCCTAGCACAGATACGCAGTATTTT. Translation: CSGLPSTDTQYF.

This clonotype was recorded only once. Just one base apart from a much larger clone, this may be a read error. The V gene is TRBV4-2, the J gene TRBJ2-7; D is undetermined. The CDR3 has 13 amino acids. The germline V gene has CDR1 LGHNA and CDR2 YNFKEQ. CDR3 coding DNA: TGTGCCAGCGGCCAAGCTTTAGGCTACGAGCAGTACTTC. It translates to CASGQALGYEQYF.

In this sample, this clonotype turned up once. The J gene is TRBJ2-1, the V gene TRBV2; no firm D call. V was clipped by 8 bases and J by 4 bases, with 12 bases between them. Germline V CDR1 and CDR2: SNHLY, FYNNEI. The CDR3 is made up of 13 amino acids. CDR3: CASSGQAYNEQFF. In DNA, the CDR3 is TGTGCCAGCTCTGGGCAGGCTTACAATGAGCAGTTCTTC. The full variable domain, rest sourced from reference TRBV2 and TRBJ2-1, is EPEVTQTPSHQVTQMGQEVILRCVPISNHLYFYWYRQILGQKVEFLVSFYNNEISEKSEIFDDQFSVERPDGSNFTLKIRSTKLEDSAMYFCASSGQAYNEQFFGPGTRLTVL.

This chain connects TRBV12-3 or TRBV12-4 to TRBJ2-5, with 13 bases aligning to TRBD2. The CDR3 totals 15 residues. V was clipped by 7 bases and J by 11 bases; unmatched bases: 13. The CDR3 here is CASTITSGGGNEQYF. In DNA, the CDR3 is TGTGCCAGCACCATCACTAGCGGGGGGGGCAATGAGCAGTACTTC.

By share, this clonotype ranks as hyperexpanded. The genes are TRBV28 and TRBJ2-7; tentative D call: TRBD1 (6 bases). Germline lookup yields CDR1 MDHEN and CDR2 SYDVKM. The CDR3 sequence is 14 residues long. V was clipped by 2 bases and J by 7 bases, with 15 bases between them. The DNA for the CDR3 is TGTGCCAGCAGTTTAAGGTGGGGGCTGGGGGAGCAGTACTTC. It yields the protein CASSLRWGLGEQYF.

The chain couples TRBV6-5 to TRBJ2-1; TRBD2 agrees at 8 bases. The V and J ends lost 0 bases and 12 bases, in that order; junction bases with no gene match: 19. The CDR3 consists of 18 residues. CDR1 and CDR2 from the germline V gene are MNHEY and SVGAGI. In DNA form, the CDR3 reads TGTGCCAGCAGTTACTCCCCAACACTAGCGGTTATGGGGAGGGGGCAGTTCTTC. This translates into CASSYSPTLAVMGRGQFF.

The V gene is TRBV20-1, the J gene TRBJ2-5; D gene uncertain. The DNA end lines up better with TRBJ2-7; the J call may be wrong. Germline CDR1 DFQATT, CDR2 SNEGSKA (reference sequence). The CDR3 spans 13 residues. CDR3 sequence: CSARSGSDYEQYF. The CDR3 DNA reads TGCAGTGCTAGGTCTGGCTCGGACTACGAGCAGTACTTC.

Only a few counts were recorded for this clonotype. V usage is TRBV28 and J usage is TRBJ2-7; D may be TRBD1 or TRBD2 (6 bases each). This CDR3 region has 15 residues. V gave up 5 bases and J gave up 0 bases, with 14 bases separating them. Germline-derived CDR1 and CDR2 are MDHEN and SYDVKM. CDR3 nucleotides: TGTGCCAGCAGTCCTGAACAGGGAGGCTCCTACGAGCAGTACTTC. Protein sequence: CASSPEQGGSYEQYF. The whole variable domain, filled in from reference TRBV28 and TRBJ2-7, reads DVKVTQSSRYLVKRTGEKVFLECVQDMDHENMFWYRQDPGLGLRLIYFSYDVKMKEKGDIPEGYSVSREKKERFSLILESASTNQTSMYLCASSPEQGGSYEQYFGPGTRLTVT.

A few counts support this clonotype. The CDR3 DNA follows: TGCGCCAGCAGATGGGACTCGGAAGCCCCCTACGAGCAGTACTTC. It encodes CASRWDSEAPYEQYF. The chain uses TRBV5-1 and TRBJ2-7; weak D call: TRBD2 (6 bases). Germline values: CDR1 SGHRS, CDR2 YFSETQ. The CDR3 loop spans 15 amino acids. The ends were cut back, 5 bases at V and 2 bases at J, with 17 bases in the middle.

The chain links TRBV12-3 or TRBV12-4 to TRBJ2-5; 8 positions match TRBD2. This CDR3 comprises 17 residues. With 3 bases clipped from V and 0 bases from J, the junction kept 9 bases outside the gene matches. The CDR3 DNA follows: TGTGCCAGCAGTTTTCGAGGGGTAGCGGGGTACCAAGAGACCCAGTACTTC. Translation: CASSFRGVAGYQETQYF.

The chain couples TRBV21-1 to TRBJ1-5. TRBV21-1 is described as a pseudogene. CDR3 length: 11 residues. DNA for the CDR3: TGTGCCAGCAGCAGAGAGCAGCCCCAGCATTTT. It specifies CASSREQPQHF.

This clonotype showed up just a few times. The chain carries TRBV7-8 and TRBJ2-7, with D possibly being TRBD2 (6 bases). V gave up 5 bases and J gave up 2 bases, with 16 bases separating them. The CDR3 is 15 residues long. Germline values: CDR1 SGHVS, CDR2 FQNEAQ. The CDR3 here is CASSPRVGGTYEQYF. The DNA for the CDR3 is TGTGCCAGCAGCCCCCGGGTTGGAGGGACCTACGAGCAGTACTTC.

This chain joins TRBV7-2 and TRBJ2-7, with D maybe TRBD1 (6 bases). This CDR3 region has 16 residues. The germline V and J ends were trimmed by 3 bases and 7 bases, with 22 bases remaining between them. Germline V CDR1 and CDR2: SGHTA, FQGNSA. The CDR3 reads CASSLGVSGVGHEQYF. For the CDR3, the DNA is TGTGCCAGCAGCTTGGGGGTGTCAGGGGTTGGTCATGAGCAGTACTTC.

The CDR3 nucleotides read TGTGCCAGCAGCTTAACAGGGGAACACGAGCAGTACTTC. This encodes CASSLTGEHEQYF. The chain has TRBV7-3 and TRBJ2-7; the D gene is possibly TRBD1 (5 bases). V lost 0 bases, J lost 5 bases, and 8 bases lay in between. Germline CDR1 is SGHTA and CDR2 is FQGTGA. CDR3 length: 13 residues.

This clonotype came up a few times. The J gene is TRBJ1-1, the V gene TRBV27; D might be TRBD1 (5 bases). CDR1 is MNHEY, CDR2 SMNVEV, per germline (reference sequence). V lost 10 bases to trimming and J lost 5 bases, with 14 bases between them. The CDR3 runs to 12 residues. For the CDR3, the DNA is TGTGCCACCAAAACCGGGGGGACTGAAGCTTTCTTT. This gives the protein CATKTGGTEAFF.

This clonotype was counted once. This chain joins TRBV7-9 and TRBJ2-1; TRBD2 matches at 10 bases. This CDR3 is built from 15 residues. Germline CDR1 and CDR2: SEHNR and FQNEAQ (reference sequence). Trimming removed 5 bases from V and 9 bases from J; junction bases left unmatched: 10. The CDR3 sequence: CASSPPLAGEGEQFF. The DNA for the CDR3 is TGTGCCAGCAGCCCTCCTCTAGCGGGAGAAGGTGAGCAGTTCTTC.

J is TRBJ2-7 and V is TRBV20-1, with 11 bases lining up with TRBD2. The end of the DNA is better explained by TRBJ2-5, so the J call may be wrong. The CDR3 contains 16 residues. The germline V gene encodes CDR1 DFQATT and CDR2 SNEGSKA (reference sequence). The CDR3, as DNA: TGCAGTGCTAGAGTACTAGCGGGAGCCATGAGAAAGACCCAGTACTTC. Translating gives CSARVLAGAMRKTQYF.

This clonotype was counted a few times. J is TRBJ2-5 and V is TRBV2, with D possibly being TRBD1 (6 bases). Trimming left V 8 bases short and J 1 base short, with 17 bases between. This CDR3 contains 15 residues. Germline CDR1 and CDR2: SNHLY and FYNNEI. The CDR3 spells CASAPFTGIQETQYF. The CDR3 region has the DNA TGTGCCAGCGCCCCCTTCACAGGGATCCAAGAGACCCAGTACTTC.

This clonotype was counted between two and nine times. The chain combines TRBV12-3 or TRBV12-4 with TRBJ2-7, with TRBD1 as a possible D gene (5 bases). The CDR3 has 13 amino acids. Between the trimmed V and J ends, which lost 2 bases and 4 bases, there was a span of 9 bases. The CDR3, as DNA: TGTGCCAGCAGTTTACGGGCAGGGTACGAGCAGTACTTC. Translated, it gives CASSLRAGYEQYF.

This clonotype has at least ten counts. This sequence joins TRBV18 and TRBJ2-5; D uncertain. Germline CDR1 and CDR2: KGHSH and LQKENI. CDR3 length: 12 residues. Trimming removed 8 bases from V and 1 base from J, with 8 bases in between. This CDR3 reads CASSPGQETQYF. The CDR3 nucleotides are TGTGCCAGCAGCCCCGGCCAAGAGACCCAGTACTTC.

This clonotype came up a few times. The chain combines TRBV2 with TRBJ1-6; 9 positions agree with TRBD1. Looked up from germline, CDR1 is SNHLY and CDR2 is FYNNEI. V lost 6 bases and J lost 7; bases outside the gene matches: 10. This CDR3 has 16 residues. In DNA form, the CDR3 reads TGTGCCAGCAGCGATACAGGGGGCTTGGTGAATTCACCCCTCCACTTT. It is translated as CASSDTGGLVNSPLHF.

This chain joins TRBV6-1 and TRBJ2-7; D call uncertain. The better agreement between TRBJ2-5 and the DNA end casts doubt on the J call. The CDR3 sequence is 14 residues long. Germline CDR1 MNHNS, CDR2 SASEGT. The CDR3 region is CASRVRTAIETQYF. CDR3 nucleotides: TGTGCCAGTCGGGTACGGACGGCGATAGAGACCCAGTACTTC.

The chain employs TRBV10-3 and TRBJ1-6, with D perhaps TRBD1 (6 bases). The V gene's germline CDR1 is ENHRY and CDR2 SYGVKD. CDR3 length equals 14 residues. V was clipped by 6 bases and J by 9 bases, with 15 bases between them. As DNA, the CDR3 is TGTGCCATCAGCGGACAGATGAATAGTTCACCCCTCCACTTT. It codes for CAISGQMNSSPLHF.

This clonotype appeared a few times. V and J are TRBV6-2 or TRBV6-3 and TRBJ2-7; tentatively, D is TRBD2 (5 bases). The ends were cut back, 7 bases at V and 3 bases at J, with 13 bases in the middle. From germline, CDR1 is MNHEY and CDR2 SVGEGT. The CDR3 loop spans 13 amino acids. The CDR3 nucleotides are TGTGCCAGCACAAAACACCGGGACTACGAGCAGTACTTC. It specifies CASTKHRDYEQYF.

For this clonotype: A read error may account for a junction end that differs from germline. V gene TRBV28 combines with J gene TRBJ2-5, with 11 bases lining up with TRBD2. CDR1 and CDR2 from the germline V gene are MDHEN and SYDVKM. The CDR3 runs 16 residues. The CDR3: CACSLLGTSGGETQYF. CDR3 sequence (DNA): TGTGCCTGCAGTTTATTAGGGACTAGCGGAGGGGAGACCCAGTACTTC.

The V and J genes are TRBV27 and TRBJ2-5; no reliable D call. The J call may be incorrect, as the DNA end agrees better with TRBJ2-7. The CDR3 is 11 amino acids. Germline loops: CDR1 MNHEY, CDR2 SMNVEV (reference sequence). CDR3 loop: CASGFTTEQYF. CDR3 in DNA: TGTGCCAGCGGATTCACAACCGAGCAGTACTTC.

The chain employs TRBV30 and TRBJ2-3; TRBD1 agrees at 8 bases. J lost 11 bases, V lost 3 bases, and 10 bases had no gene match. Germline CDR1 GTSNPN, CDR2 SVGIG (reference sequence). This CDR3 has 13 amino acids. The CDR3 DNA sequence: TGTGCCTGGAGAGCTACAGGGGGATATATGCAGTATTTT. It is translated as CAWRATGGYMQYF.